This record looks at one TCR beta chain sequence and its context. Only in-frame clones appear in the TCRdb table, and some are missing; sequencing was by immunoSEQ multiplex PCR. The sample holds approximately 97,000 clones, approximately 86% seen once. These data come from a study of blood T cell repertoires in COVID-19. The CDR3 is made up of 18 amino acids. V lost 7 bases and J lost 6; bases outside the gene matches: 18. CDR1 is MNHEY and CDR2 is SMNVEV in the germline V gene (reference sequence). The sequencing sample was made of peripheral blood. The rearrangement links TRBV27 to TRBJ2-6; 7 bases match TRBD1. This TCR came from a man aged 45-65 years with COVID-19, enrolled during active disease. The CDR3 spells CASILAMDRPPEANVLTF. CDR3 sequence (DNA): TGTGCCAGCATCTTAGCCATGGACAGGCCCCCTGAGGCCAACGTCCTGACTTTC.